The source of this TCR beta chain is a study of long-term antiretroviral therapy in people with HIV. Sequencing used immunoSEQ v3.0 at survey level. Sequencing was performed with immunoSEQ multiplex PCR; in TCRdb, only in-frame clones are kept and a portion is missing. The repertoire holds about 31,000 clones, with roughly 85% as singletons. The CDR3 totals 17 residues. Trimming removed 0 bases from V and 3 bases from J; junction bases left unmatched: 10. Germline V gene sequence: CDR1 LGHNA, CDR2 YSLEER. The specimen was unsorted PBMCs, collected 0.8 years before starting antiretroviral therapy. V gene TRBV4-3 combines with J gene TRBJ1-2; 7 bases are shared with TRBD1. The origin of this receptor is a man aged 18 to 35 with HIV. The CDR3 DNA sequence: TGCGCCAGCAGCCAAGATCGACAGGGTACCAACTACTATGGCTACACCTTC. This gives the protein CASSQDRQGTNYYGYTF.